This TCR beta chain was recovered during a study of metastatic and nonmetastatic thyroid tumors (TCRdb year 2020). In the study overall: The researchers compared repertoires between peripheral blood samples and tumor or nodule tissue samples from patients with malignant or benign thyroid disease. The study at large found these results: In both blood and tumor samples, malignant tumors were reported to have significantly higher TCR beta diversity than benign nodules.

Including the terminal cysteine and phenylalanine, the CDR3 comprises 15 residues. Only CDR3 DNA is held: 45 bases, read in frame from base 1. CDR1 and CDR2, looked up from the germline V gene (reference sequence), are GTSNPN and SVGIG. The library came from PCR. Sequencing took place on an Illumina HiSeq 4000. The TCR beta-chain CDR3 region of each patient was profiled by high-throughput sequencing. On the study's bioinformatics: The researchers built a classifier to tell apart papillary thyroid cancer patients with distant metastasis, based on CDR3 differences among clinicopathological groups. The Shannon index was used to assess repertoire diversity, and the Morisita-Horn index was used to assess tumor-blood repertoire similarity. Through fastp at Q25 and MiXCR, TCRdb rebuilt clones from the public reads, retaining in-frame beta chains. In this record, the V and J calls reflect TCRdb's handling and not the investigators' own analysis. This sample is represented by fewer than 20,000 clones; 24% of them were singletons. The ten largest clones capture approximately 13% of the sample.

No patient had received any treatment before thyroid surgery. Using T-cell receptor beta sequencing, the study looked back at clinical samples from patients collected from about 2011 to 2019. About this clone: Its antigen has not been determined. An end of the junction does not agree with germline; a read error may underlie this.

The sequenced sample was tumor tissue. Recombination joined TRBV30 with TRBJ2-3, with the D gene not confidently named. This TCR derives from a male donor with papillary thyroid cancer or a benign thyroid nodule (not recorded which). Some clones in this sample may be carry-over from other donors' samples. The DNA sequence is given as TGTGCCTGTATCGCCCTCGGGCTTTTCACAGATATGCAGTATTTT. Translated, this is CACIALGLFTDMQYF.